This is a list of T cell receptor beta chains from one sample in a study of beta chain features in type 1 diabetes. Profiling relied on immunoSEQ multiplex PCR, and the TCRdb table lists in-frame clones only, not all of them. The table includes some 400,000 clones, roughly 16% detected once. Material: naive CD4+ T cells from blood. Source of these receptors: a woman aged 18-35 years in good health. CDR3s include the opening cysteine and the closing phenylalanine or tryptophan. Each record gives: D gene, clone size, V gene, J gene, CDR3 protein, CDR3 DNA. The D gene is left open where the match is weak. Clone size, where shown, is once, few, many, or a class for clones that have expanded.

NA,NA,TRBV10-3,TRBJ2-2,CAIKSGNTGELFF,TGTGCCATCAAATCAGGGAACACCGGGGAGCTGTTTTTT
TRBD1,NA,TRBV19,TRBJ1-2,CASIPLGDRGGYTF,TGTGCCAGTATCCCTCTTGGGGACAGAGGTGGCTACACCTTC
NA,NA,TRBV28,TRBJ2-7,CASSLRVREQYF,TGTGCCAGCAGTTTGAGGGTTCGCGAGCAGTACTTC
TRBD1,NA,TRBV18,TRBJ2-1,CASSPKQGGDEQFF,TGTGCCAGCTCACCAAAACAGGGGGGCGATGAGCAGTTCTTC
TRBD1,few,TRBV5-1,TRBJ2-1,CASSLKMDRFSYNEQFF,TGCGCCAGCAGCTTGAAGATGGACAGGTTCTCCTACAATGAGCAGTTCTTC
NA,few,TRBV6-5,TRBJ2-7,CASRSGGSNYEQYF,TGTGCCAGCAGATCAGGAGGAAGTAACTACGAGCAGTACTTC
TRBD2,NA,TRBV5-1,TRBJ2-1,CASSATSGRVGEQFF,TGCGCCAGCAGCGCGACTAGCGGGAGGGTTGGTGAGCAGTTCTTC
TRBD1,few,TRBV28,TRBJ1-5,CASRTGQGFGNQPQHF,TGTGCCAGCAGGACGGGACAGGGATTTGGGAATCAGCCCCAGCATTTT
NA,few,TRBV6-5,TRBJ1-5,CASRVQGSDQPQHF,TGTGCCAGCAGGGTACAGGGTAGCGATCAGCCCCAGCATTTT
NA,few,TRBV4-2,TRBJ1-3,CASSQAQGPGNTIYF,TGTGCCAGCAGCCAAGCACAGGGCCCCGGAAACACCATATATTTT
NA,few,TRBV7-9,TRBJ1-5,CASSAAGRNHQPQHF,TGTGCCAGCAGCGCTGCGGGACGGAACCATCAGCCCCAGCATTTT
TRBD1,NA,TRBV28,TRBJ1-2,CASSLWDRGRGGYTF,TGTGCCAGCAGTTTATGGGACAGGGGGCGTGGAGGCTACACCTTC
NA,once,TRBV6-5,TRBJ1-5,CASSPTGLGYQPQHF,TGTGCCAGCAGTCCCACAGGGTTGGGTTATCAGCCCCAGCATTTT
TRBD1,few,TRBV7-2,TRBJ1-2,CASSWADRANYGYTF,TGTGCCAGCAGCTGGGCGGACAGGGCTAACTATGGCTACACCTTC
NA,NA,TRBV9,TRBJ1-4,CASSVTATTNEKLFF,TGTGCCAGCAGCGTGACAGCGACAACTAATGAAAAACTGTTTTTT
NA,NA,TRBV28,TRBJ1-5,CASSLIQATQPQHF,TGTGCCAGCAGTTTGATACAGGCTACTCAGCCCCAGCATTTT
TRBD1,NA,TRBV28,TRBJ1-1,CASSLWKGATEAFF,TGTGCCAGCAGTTTGTGGAAGGGGGCCACTGAAGCTTTCTTT
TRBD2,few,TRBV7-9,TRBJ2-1,CASSPSPGLGRDEQFF,TGTGCCAGCAGCCCTAGCCCGGGACTAGGCCGGGATGAGCAGTTCTTC
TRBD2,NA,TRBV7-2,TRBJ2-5,CASSSGGFQETQYF,TGTGCCAGCAGCTCCGGGGGGTTCCAGGAGACCCAGTACTTC
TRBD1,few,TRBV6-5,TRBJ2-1,CASSDQNRGREQFF,TGTGCCAGCAGTGACCAAAACAGGGGCCGAGAGCAGTTCTTC
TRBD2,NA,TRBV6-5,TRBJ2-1,CASSTGTSGALEQFF,TGTGCCAGCAGTACCGGGACTAGCGGCGCGTTGGAGCAGTTCTTC
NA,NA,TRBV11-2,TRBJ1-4,CASSQIMGEKLFF,TGTGCCAGCAGCCAAATCATGGGCGAAAAACTGTTTTTT
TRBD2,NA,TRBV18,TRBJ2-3,CASSPFFSGSSTDTQYF,TGTGCCAGCTCACCATTTTTCAGCGGGAGTAGCACAGATACGCAGTATTTT
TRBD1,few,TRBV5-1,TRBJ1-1,CASRVRTGEAFF,TGCGCCAGCAGGGTCAGGACAGGGGAAGCTTTCTTT
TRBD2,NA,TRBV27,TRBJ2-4,CASSLGLAVLAKNIQYF,TGTGCCAGCAGTTTAGGACTAGCGGTACTAGCCAAAAACATTCAGTACTTC
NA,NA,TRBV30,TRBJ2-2,CACKMTRNTGELFF,TGTGCCTGTAAAATGACACGGAACACCGGGGAGCTGTTTTTT
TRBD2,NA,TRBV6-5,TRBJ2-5,CASSYLGGRGQETQYF,TGTGCCAGCAGTTACCTGGGCGGGAGGGGCCAAGAGACCCAGTACTTC
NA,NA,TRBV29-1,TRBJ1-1,CSVAQIQGVGTEAFF,TGCAGCGTCGCACAGATACAGGGCGTAGGCACTGAAGCTTTCTTT
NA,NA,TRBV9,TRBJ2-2,CASRTTSPAGELFF,TGTGCCAGCAGGACGACTTCTCCTGCCGGGGAGCTGTTTTTT
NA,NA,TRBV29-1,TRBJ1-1,CSVKIRGEYTEAFF,TGCAGCGTGAAGATCAGGGGCGAGTACACTGAAGCTTTCTTT
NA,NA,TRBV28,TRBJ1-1,CASSPTDYTEAFF,TGTGCCAGCAGCCCGACAGACTACACTGAAGCTTTCTTT
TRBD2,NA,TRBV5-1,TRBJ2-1,CASKPGGRARGRQFF,TGCGCCAGCAAACCCGGCGGGAGGGCCCGGGGTAGGCAGTTCTTC
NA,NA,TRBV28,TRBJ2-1,CASSLPPRKMGRNEQFF,TGTGCCAGCAGTTTACCTCCCAGGAAGATGGGGCGCAATGAGCAGTTCTTC
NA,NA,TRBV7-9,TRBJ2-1,CASNVGTHNEQFF,TGTGCCAGCAACGTCGGGACTCACAATGAGCAGTTCTTC
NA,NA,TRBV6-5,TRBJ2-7,CASSERQRSYEQYF,TGTGCCAGCAGTGAAAGGCAGCGCTCCTACGAGCAGTACTTC
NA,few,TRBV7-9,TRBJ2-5,CASSGGDF,TGTGCCAGCAGCGGCGGGGACTTC
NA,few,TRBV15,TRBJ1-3,CAFAGGSLNTIYF,TGTGCCTTTGCCGGAGGTAGTTTAAACACCATATATTTT
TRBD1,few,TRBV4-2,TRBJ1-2,CASSQGPGQGAHYGYTF,TGTGCCAGCAGCCAGGGCCCCGGGCAGGGGGCTCACTATGGCTACACCTTC
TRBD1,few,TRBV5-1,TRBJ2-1,CASSLQGAQDEQFF,TGCGCCAGCAGCTTACAGGGGGCTCAGGATGAGCAGTTCTTC
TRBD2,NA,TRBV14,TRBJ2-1,CASSRRTSGVPLSSYNEQFF,TGTGCCAGCAGCCGCCGGACTAGCGGGGTACCCTTAAGCTCCTACAATGAGCAGTTCTTC
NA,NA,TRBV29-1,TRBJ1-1,CSVEEQGSTEAFF,TGCAGCGTTGAGGAGCAGGGATCCACTGAAGCTTTCTTT
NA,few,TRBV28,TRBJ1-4,CASRDTDNEKLFF,TGTGCCAGCAGGGACACCGATAATGAAAAACTGTTTTTT